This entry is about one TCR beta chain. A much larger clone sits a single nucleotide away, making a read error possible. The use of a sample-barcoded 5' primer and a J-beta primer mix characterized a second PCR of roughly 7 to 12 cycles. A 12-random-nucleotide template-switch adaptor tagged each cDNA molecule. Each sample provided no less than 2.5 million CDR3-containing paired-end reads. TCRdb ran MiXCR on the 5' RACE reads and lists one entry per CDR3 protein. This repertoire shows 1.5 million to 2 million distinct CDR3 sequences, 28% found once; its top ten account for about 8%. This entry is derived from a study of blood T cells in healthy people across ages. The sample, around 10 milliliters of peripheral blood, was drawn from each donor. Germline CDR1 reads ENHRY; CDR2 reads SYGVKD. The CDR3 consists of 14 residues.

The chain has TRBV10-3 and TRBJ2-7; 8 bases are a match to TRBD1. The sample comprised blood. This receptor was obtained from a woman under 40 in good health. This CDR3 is CAISPGTGHDEQCF. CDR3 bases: TGTGCCATCAGTCCCGGGACAGGACACGACGAGCAGTGCTTC.